A single sample gave rise to the 13 T cell receptor beta chains below, sequenced in a study of cytomegalovirus exposure and HLA in healthy donors. Repertoires were generated with immunoSEQ multiplex PCR, while TCRdb's copy carries only in-frame clones and drops some. This repertoire shows about 76,000 clones, approximately 94% found once; its top ten account for 1.5% to 2%. Input material: PBMCs. Receptors originate from a woman younger than 30 in good health and CMV-seropositive.

This rearrangement joins TRBV11-2 to TRBJ2-1, with D perhaps matching TRBD2 (6 bases). The V gene lost 1 base and the J gene lost 6 bases, with 13 bases spanning the gap. Looked up from germline, CDR1 is SGHAT and CDR2 is FQNNGV. The CDR3 is 15 amino acids. The CDR3 coding sequence is TGTGCCAGCAGCTTAGCGGGGAGGAAAATCAATGAGCAGTTCTTC. This codes for CASSLAGRKINEQFF.

The genes are TRBV6-1 and TRBJ1-5, with 7 bases aligning to TRBD1. With 4 bases clipped from V and 0 bases from J, the junction kept 0 bases outside the gene matches. The CDR3 totals 14 residues. The germline gives CDR1 MNHNS, CDR2 SASEGT. The CDR3: CASSGQGSNQPQHF. CDR3 nucleotide sequence: TGTGCCAGCAGTGGACAGGGTAGCAATCAGCCCCAGCATTTT.

The rearrangement uses TRBV5-1 and TRBJ2-7; 9 bases are a match to TRBD1. Trimming cost V 1 base and J 6 bases; bases outside gene matches: 5. CDR1 SGHRS and CDR2 YFSETQ come from the germline V gene. CDR3 size: 14 residues. The CDR3 region is CASSLLQGAREQYF. The CDR3, as DNA: TGCGCCAGCAGCTTGTTACAGGGGGCGCGCGAGCAGTACTTC. The full variable domain, rest sourced from reference TRBV5-1 and TRBJ2-7, is KAGVTQTPRYLIKTRGQQVTLSCSPISGHRSVSWYQQTPGQGLQFLFEYFSETQRNKGNFPGRFSGRQFSNSRSEMNVSTLELGDSALYLCASSLLQGAREQYFGPGTRLTVT.

V and J are TRBV6-6 and TRBJ2-7, with a weak D call TRBD1 (5 bases). This CDR3 is 15 amino acids long. Trimming pared 6 bases from V and 2 bases from J, leaving 17 bases between. The germline CDR1 and CDR2 sequences are MNHNY and SVGAGI (reference sequence). This CDR3 reads CASRSKTAPPYEQYF. DNA of the CDR3: TGTGCCAGCAGAAGCAAGACAGCCCCTCCCTACGAGCAGTACTTC.

The CDR3 sequence is CASSQGGEFYEQYF. DNA for the CDR3: TGTGCCAGCAGCCAGGGGGGAGAATTCTACGAGCAGTACTTC. The V and J genes are TRBV7-9 and TRBJ2-7; perhaps TRBD1 as D (7 bases). Germline CDR1 and CDR2: SEHNR and FQNEAQ (reference sequence). The CDR3 loop spans 14 amino acids. Between the trimmed V and J ends, which lost 5 bases and 3 bases, there was a span of 14 bases.

Here the CDR3 reads CASQTGRAKNIQYF. CDR3 nucleotides: TGTGCCAGCCAGACAGGAAGAGCCAAAAACATTCAGTACTTC. The rearrangement links TRBV5-8 to TRBJ2-4; D possibly corresponds to TRBD1 (6 bases). The germline CDR1 and CDR2 sequences are SGHTS and YDEGEE. This CDR3 region has 14 residues. Trimming pared 7 bases from V and 0 bases from J, leaving 11 bases between.

CDR3 sequence: CASSDRQGITGELFF. DNA of the CDR3: TGCGCCAGCAGTGACAGGCAGGGCATCACCGGGGAGCTGTTTTTT. The rearrangement uses TRBV10-1 and TRBJ2-2, with D possibly matching TRBD1 (5 bases). CDR1 and CDR2 from the germline V gene are WNHNN and SYGVQD (reference sequence). This CDR3 is built from 15 residues. The V and J ends lost 3 bases and 4 bases respectively, with 12 bases between them.

The sample holds one count of this clone. The rearrangement links TRBV2 to TRBJ2-1, with D unresolved. CDR1 and CDR2 (germline): SNHLY, FYNNEI. The CDR3 contains 11 residues. Trimming took off 9 bases at V and 6 bases at J, with 9 bases between the two ends. The CDR3 region is CASLYSNEQFF. The DNA for the CDR3 is TGTGCCAGTCTCTATAGCAATGAGCAGTTCTTC.

The genes are TRBV14 and TRBJ2-2, with D tentatively TRBD2 (5 bases). The V gene lost 3 bases and the J gene lost 5 bases, with 19 bases spanning the gap. The germline V gene encodes CDR1 SGHDN and CDR2 FVKESK. The CDR3 consists of 17 residues. CDR3 nucleotides: TGTGCCAGCAGCCAGCAAGTTAGCCGGGGTTGGACCGGGGAGCTGTTTTTT. As protein: CASSQQVSRGWTGELFF.

The gene calls are TRBV7-9 and TRBJ1-4; no definite D call. This CDR3 region has 16 residues. Germline V gene sequence: CDR1 SEHNR, CDR2 FQNEAQ (reference sequence). Trimming removed 2 bases from V and 0 bases from J, with 10 bases in between. The DNA of the CDR3 is TGTGCCAGCAGCTTATTTTCGGGAGCAACTAATGAAAAACTGTTTTTT. Protein product: CASSLFSGATNEKLFF.

This rearrangement joins TRBV30 to TRBJ1-1; D is uncertain. With 0 bases removed from V and 1 base from J, the gap between germline ends came to 6 bases. This CDR3 comprises 13 residues. Germline V CDR1 and CDR2: GTSNPN, SVGIG (reference sequence). CDR3 loop: CAWSVEENTEAFF. The CDR3 nucleotides are TGTGCCTGGAGTGTAGAGGAGAACACTGAAGCTTTCTTT.

The chain recombines TRBV6-6 with TRBJ1-1, with 7 bases aligning to TRBD1. The CDR3 sequence is 14 residues long. The germline V gene encodes CDR1 MNHNY and CDR2 SVGAGI (reference sequence). V was clipped by 6 bases and J by 2 bases; unmatched bases: 6. DNA for the CDR3: TGTGCCAGCAGCAGCCGGGACAGTAACACTGAAGCTTTCTTT. This gives the protein CASSSRDSNTEAFF.

The rearrangement joins TRBV15 to TRBJ1-3, with D uncertain. This CDR3 contains 16 residues. Trimming took 0 bases from V and 0 from J, leaving 9 bases between them. Per the germline V gene, CDR1 is LNHNV and CDR2 is YYDKDF (reference sequence). CDR3: CATSRDRTHSGNTIYF. Here the CDR3 DNA reads TGTGCCACCAGCAGAGATCGTACTCACTCTGGAAACACCATATATTTT.